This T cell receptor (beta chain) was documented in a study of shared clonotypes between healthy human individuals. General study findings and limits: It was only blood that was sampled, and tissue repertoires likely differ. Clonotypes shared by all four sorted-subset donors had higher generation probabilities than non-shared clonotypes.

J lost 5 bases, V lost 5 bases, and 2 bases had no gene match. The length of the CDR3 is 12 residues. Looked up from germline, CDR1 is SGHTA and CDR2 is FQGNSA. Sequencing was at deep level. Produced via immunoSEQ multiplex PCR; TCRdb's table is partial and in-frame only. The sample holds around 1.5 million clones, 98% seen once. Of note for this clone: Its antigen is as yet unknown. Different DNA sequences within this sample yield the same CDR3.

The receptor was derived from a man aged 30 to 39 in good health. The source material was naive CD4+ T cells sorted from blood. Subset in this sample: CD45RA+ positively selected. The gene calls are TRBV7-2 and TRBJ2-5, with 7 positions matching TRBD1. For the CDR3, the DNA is TGTGCCAGCAGCCCACAGGGGGAGACCCAGTACTTC. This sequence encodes CASSPQGETQYF.